The 8 T cell receptor beta chains presented below share a single source sample, sequenced in a study of cytomegalovirus exposure and HLA in healthy donors. The primer mix had 60 Vbeta and 13 Jbeta primers. Measured with immunoSEQ multiplex PCR; TCRdb has only the in-frame clones, and not every one. Of roughly 90,000 clones in the sample, about four fifths were seen once. The sequenced sample consisted of PBMCs. The receptors come from a man between 25 and 39 years old in good health and CMV-seronegative.

The V and J genes are TRBV19 and TRBJ1-2; 8 bases match TRBD1. Germline V lookup: CDR1 LNHDA, CDR2 SQIVND (reference sequence). Unmatched junction bases numbered 3, after V lost 2 bases and J lost 1 base. CDR3 length equals 15 residues. The CDR3 sequence is CASSISTGGNYGYTF. The CDR3 region has the DNA TGTGCCAGTAGTATAAGTACAGGGGGTAACTATGGCTACACCTTC.

The chain combines TRBV6-5 with TRBJ2-7; D might be TRBD2 (7 bases). CDR1 MNHEY and CDR2 SVGAGI come from the germline V gene. V lost 0 bases and J 4 bases, leaving 16 bases between the germline ends. The CDR3 covers 16 residues. The chain's CDR3 is CASSYSLGGERYEQYF. The CDR3 DNA follows: TGTGCCAGCAGTTACTCATTAGGGGGGGAAAGATACGAGCAGTACTTC.

The CDR3 loop reads CASRTDRRGTYNSPLHF. CDR3 sequence (DNA): TGTGCCAGCAGAACGGACAGGCGCGGAACCTATAATTCACCCCTCCACTTT. V usage is TRBV7-2 and J usage is TRBJ1-6, with 7 bases lining up with TRBD1. The CDR3 runs to 17 residues. Trimming removed 6 bases from V and 2 bases from J; junction bases left unmatched: 10. The germline gives CDR1 SGHTA, CDR2 FQGNSA.

The rearrangement links TRBV29-1 to TRBJ2-7; 14 nucleotides match TRBD2. CDR1 and CDR2 from the germline V gene are SQVTM and ANQGSEA. This CDR3 has 14 residues. The ends lost 7 bases at V and 6 bases at J; junction bases unmatched: 8. CDR3 DNA: TGCAGCGCCGAGGGACTAGCGGGAGTGGGCGAGCAGTACTTC. This gives the protein CSAEGLAGVGEQYF.

The J gene is TRBJ1-1, the V gene TRBV6-6; D might be TRBD1 (5 bases). V shed 7 bases and J shed 3 bases, with 12 bases lying between them. There are 13 residues in the CDR3. Germline V lookup: CDR1 MNHNY, CDR2 SVGAGI (reference sequence). The CDR3 reads CASKGAGDTEAFF. Here the CDR3 DNA reads TGTGCCAGCAAAGGGGCTGGGGACACTGAAGCTTTCTTT.

This chain links TRBV5-1 with TRBJ2-3; TRBD1 matches at 7 bases. The CDR3 is 16 residues long. The ends lost 2 bases at V and 2 bases at J; junction bases unmatched: 8. Germline lookup yields CDR1 SGHRS and CDR2 YFSETQ. Written as DNA, the CDR3 is TGCGCCAGCAGCTTACTCCGGGACAGAAACACAGATACGCAGTATTTT. This translates into CASSLLRDRNTDTQYF.

The chain recombines TRBV7-2 with TRBJ2-7, with 7 nucleotides matching TRBD1. Germline V gene lookup returns CDR1 SGHTA and CDR2 FQGNSA. This CDR3 spans 13 amino acids. Trimming took 5 bases from V and 3 from J; bases not matched to a gene: 4. The CDR3 here is CASSNNRGYEQYF. The DNA for the CDR3 is TGTGCCAGCAGCAATAACAGGGGCTACGAGCAGTACTTC.

This clone has a single count. The chain links TRBV5-6 to TRBJ2-7, with a weak D call TRBD1 (6 bases). CDR3 size: 12 residues. The V and J ends lost 3 bases and 6 bases respectively, with 10 bases between them. Germline CDR1 SGHDT, CDR2 YYEEEE. The DNA of the CDR3 is TGTGCCAGCAGCTACAGGGTTGGCGAGCAGTACTTC. Its translation: CASSYRVGEQYF. Full variable domain (outside the CDR3, taken from reference TRBV5-6 and TRBJ2-7): DAGVTQSPTHLIKTRGQQVTLRCSPKSGHDTVSWYQQALGQGPQFIFQYYEEEERQRGNFPDRFSGHQFPNYSSELNVNALLLGDSALYLCASSYRVGEQYFGPGTRLTVT.